This TCR beta chain is drawn from a study of lymphopenia after photon versus proton radiotherapy (dated by TCRdb to the late 2010s). Study-level background: Photon and proton radiation therapy were compared by the study for their immunological effects in patients with gastrointestinal tumors who developed high-grade lymphopenia. The goal of the study was to describe how the two radiation modalities differ in their effects on the immune system. The 20 or so patients in the cohort had gastrointestinal tumors, were treated with either photon or proton therapy, and subsequently developed lymphopenia.

CDR1 and CDR2 are drawn from the germline V gene: SGDLS, YYNGEE. V is clipped by 3 bases and J by 4 bases, and the sequence between their germline boundaries is 16 bases long. There are 15 amino acids in the CDR3, from cysteine to phenylalanine inclusive. Only the CDR3 DNA stays, 45 bases, in frame from base 1. To prepare the library, the immunoSEQ multiplex PCR assay was applied. Deep sequencing of rearranged TCR beta loci, alongside multiparametric flow cytometry, was used to profile T cell repertoires. The table comes from immuneACCESS by way of TCRdb, which keeps in-frame sequences with V and J called. Part of the clones is missing from these tables; in studies checked, under half for an unresolved V gene and the rest for unknown reasons. The sample table contains around 55,000 clones; only one count was recorded for approximately 84% of them. The top ten constitute approximately 2% of the sample.

Points the paper makes about the study in general: The authors looked at the survival association only in patients who died, and they framed better survival with proton therapy as a possibility rather than a demonstrated result. Across the cohort, a larger post-nadir drop in TCR diversity was inversely correlated with overall survival time among patients who died. Proton-treated patients stayed relatively stable during treatment, while photon-treated patients lost naive T cells and TCR diversity and gained effector/memory populations. After the lymphocyte count nadir, oligoclonal expansion, especially of CD8+ Temra cells, was observed in photon-treated repertoires, and the drop in diversity was driven by this expansion.

As concerns this clone: Its target antigen remains unknown. Base qualities are not provided; no much larger clone lies one nucleotide away.

Here the sequenced sample was peripheral blood, taken from a patient treated with proton-based radiotherapy. The TCR sequence derives from a man aged 55 to 70 with pancreatic cancer. The chain links TRBV9 with TRBJ1-1; possibly the D gene is TRBD1, per 6 matching bases. This receptor has the CDR3 CASSGTGLGGTEAFF. The DNA is as follows: TGTGCCAGCAGCGGTACAGGGTTAGGAGGCACTGAAGCTTTCTTT.